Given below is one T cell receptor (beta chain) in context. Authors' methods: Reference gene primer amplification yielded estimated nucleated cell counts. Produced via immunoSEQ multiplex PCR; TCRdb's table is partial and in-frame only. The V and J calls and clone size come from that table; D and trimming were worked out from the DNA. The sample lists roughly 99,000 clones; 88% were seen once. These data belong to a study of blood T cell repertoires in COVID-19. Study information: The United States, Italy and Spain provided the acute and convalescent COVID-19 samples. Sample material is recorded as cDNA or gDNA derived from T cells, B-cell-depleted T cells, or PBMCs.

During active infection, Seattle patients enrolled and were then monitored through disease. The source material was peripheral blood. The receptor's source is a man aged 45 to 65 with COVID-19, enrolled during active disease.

CDR3 sequence (DNA): TGTGCCTGGGTGGGGCAATACATGTCCGGAAACACCATATATTTT. It codes for CAWVGQYMSGNTIYF. J is TRBJ1-3 and V is TRBV30, with D perhaps TRBD1 (5 bases). This CDR3 has 15 residues. CDR1 and CDR2 (germline): GTSNPN, SVGIG (reference sequence). Trimming shortened V by 5 bases and J by 4 bases, and 18 bases separated the two germline ends.